Following are 5 T cell receptor beta chains from one sample sequenced in a study of regulatory T cells in long-lasting Graves disease. Arm-PCR of CDR3 regions and iRepertoire HTBI primers were used to build TCR beta libraries. MiXCR was run by TCRdb on the multiplex PCR reads, yielding one entry per CDR3 protein. The sample gives approximately 400,000 distinct CDR3 sequences, around 11% of which show up once; 18% is in the top ten. Time point given: newly diagnosed GD, antithyroid drugs for less than 3 months. With RNA extracted from PBMCs as input, the TCR library was made. The same data also contributed to another study, on T cells in Graves' hyperthyroidism and ophthalmopathy.

The material was peripheral blood mononuclear cells (PBMCs), obtained at new diagnosis, from a patient treated with antithyroid drugs. These receptors came from a woman younger than 30 with Graves disease.

This clonotype has a handful of counts. V usage is TRBV9 and J usage is TRBJ2-1; D not certain. Trimming left V 0 bases short and J 8 bases short, with 12 bases between. Germline V gene lookup returns CDR1 SGDLS and CDR2 YYNGEE. The CDR3 covers 14 residues. The CDR3 bases are TGTGCCAGCAGCGTAGGGCTAGGGAAGGATGAGCAGTTCTTC. Residues: CASSVGLGKDEQFF.

This clonotype has a count of ten or more. The rearrangement uses TRBV28 and TRBJ2-1, with unresolved D. This CDR3 has 12 amino acids. Between the trimmed V and J ends, which lost 4 bases and 8 bases, there was a span of 9 bases. Germline CDR1 and CDR2: MDHEN and SYDVKM. As DNA, the CDR3 is TGTGCCAGCAGTTCGCTCCCCGATGAGCAGTTCTTC. Its translation is CASSSLPDEQFF.

This clonotype was recorded many times. The rearrangement links TRBV6-1 to TRBJ1-5; D possibly corresponds to TRBD1 (6 bases). Deletions cut 5 bases from V and 3 bases from J, with 14 bases between. Germline CDR1 is MNHNS and CDR2 is SASEGT. This CDR3 is 15 amino acids long. The CDR3 bases are TGTGCCAGCAGTCCCAGGGGCTCATACAATCAGCCCCAGCATTTT. Translating it yields CASSPRGSYNQPQHF.

This clonotype was recorded many times. The V gene is TRBV18, the J gene TRBJ1-2; no firm D call. Germline lookup yields CDR1 KGHSH and CDR2 LQKENI. The CDR3 spans 15 residues. Trimming took off 2 bases at V and 2 bases at J, with 12 bases between the two ends. DNA of the CDR3: TGTGCCAGCTCACCAATGGACCGCACCAACTATGGCTACACCTTC. Translated: CASSPMDRTNYGYTF.

This clonotype appeared a few times. This chain joins TRBV2 and TRBJ2-7, with 8 bases identical to TRBD1. There are 12 residues in the CDR3. Germline CDR1 and CDR2: SNHLY and FYNNEI. V was pared by 6 bases and J by 9 bases, with 7 bases of the junction left unmatched. The CDR3 bases are TGTGCCAGCAGCAAGGACAGGGTGGCGCAGTACGTC. The encoded protein is CASSKDRVAQYV.